This entry features one TCR beta chain sequence. The repertoire was sequenced with immunoSEQ multiplex PCR; TCRdb's copy has only in-frame clones and lacks some. The sample lists over 150,000 clones; about 85% were seen once. Per the germline V gene, CDR1 is SGHTA and CDR2 is FQGTGA. V trimming: 5 bases; J trimming: 8 bases; junction bases outside the gene matches: 7. This CDR3 is built from 13 residues. The sample is drawn from a study of blood T cell repertoires in COVID-19. The overall study: COVID-19 samples collected from the United States, Italy and Spain covered acute and convalescent phases. T cells, B-cell-depleted T cells, or PBMCs supplied cDNA or gDNA.

The sequence was obtained from a man aged 40-50 years with acute or convalescent COVID-19. V gene TRBV7-3 combines with J gene TRBJ1-2; 8 bases agree with TRBD1. Sequencing used peripheral blood. The DNA of the CDR3 is TGTGCCAGCAGCGCGACAGGGGATGGAGGCTACACCTTC. This translates into CASSATGDGGYTF.